The TCR beta chain under discussion was sequenced for a study of T cell responses to AZD1222 COVID-19 vaccine. General study results and limits: Following two doses of AZD1222, Spike-specific TCR breadth and depth rose. Baseline serostatus was positive in only six or seven AZD1222 recipients.

Trimming removed 5 bases from V and 2 bases from J; junction bases left unmatched: 6. The CDR3 runs to 16 residues. Germline V gene data show CDR1 as MNHEY and CDR2 as SMNVEV (reference sequence). Measured with immunoSEQ multiplex PCR; TCRdb has only the in-frame clones, and not every one. The data hold 110,000 or so clones, with roughly 90% observed a single time. Concerning this clone itself: Its antigen is still unknown. The sample contains more than one DNA sequence encoding this CDR3.

The sample here was peripheral blood, taken on day 0 of MenACWY control vaccination. This receptor was identified in an adult in good health. The J gene is TRBJ2-3, the V gene TRBV27; TRBD2 matches at 11 bases. CDR3 amino acids: CASSPLAGGYTDTQYF. The CDR3 region has the DNA TGTGCCAGCAGTCCCTTAGCGGGGGGGTACACAGATACGCAGTATTTT.